This passage covers 14 T cell receptor beta chains from one sample sequenced in a study of early T cells in non-severe SARS-CoV-2 infection. TCRdb independently ran MiXCR on the 5' RACE reads; one entry per CDR3 protein. The sample lists approximately 98,000 distinct CDR3 sequences, 9.5% to 13% occurring once. Sequencing used whole blood. The receptors originated from an adult who was a healthcare worker with PCR-confirmed SARS-CoV-2 infection or an uninfected control (not recorded which).

This chain joins TRBV7-2 and TRBJ1-6; TRBD1 might be the D (5 bases). Germline V gene data show CDR1 as SGHTA and CDR2 as FQGNSA. CDR3 size: 17 residues. V was pared by 1 base and J by 0 bases, with 10 bases between. CDR3 sequence: CASSLVGRGSYNSPLHF. CDR3 in DNA: TGTGCCAGCAGCTTAGTGGGGCGAGGCTCCTATAATTCACCCCTCCACTTT.

This clonotype was counted ten times or more. The V gene is TRBV24-1, the J gene TRBJ2-1, with a possible D match to TRBD2 (7 bases). The V end was cut by 7 bases, the J end by 7 bases, with 13 bases between. Looked up from germline, CDR1 is KGHDR and CDR2 is SFDVKD. The CDR3 is 13 amino acids. The CDR3 spells CATSGGRWNEQFF. CDR3 DNA sequence: TGTGCCACCAGCGGGGGGCGGTGGAATGAGCAGTTCTTC.

The gene calls are TRBV7-3 and TRBJ2-1, with D perhaps matching TRBD1 (8 bases). The CDR3 is 15 residues long. CDR1 is SGHTA, CDR2 FQGTGA, per germline. The V and J ends lost 4 bases and 4 bases respectively, with 14 bases between them. DNA of the CDR3: TGTGCCAGCAGCTCGGGGGGACAGGTTTACAATGAGCAGTTCTTC. Translated: CASSSGGQVYNEQFF.

The chain recombines TRBV10-3 with TRBJ1-1, with D perhaps TRBD1 (5 bases). The CDR3 extends over 14 amino acids. CDR1 is ENHRY and CDR2 is SYGVKD in the germline V gene. The V gene lost 10 bases and the J gene lost 4 bases, with 19 bases spanning the gap. CDR3 in DNA: TGTGCCACAAAGGGGCTCAGGCGTCTCACTGAAGCTTTCTTT. This encodes CATKGLRRLTEAFF.

This clonotype was counted only a few times. The chain recombines TRBV29-1 with TRBJ1-1, with TRBD1 as a possible D gene (5 bases). This CDR3 has 14 amino acids. Germline V gene lookup returns CDR1 SQVTM and CDR2 ANQGSEA. V was shortened by 3 bases and J by 4 bases, with 15 bases between the two germline ends. This chain's CDR3 is CSVEGGAWGTEAFF. For the CDR3, the DNA is TGCAGCGTTGAGGGTGGGGCCTGGGGCACTGAAGCTTTCTTT.

The chain uses TRBV9 and TRBJ1-3; D not certain. Germline V CDR1 and CDR2: SGDLS, YYNGEE. CDR3 size: 15 residues. Trimming removed 4 bases at V and 0 bases at J, with 11 bases between. CDR3 bases: TGTGCCAGCAGCTCAGGCGGGATCTCTGGAAACACCATATATTTT. Translation: CASSSGGISGNTIYF.

This clonotype was recorded many times. The chain links TRBV20-1 to TRBJ2-5, with 9 positions matching TRBD2. V lost 5 bases and J lost 5; bases outside the gene matches: 9. The germline CDR1 and CDR2 sequences are DFQATT and SNEGSKA (reference sequence). The CDR3 has 14 residues. The CDR3 loop is CSAAGREGGETQYF. DNA for the CDR3: TGCAGTGCTGCAGGGCGGGAGGGTGGCGAGACCCAGTACTTC.

The table lists this clonotype with a few counts. The V call is TRBV3-1, the J call TRBJ1-1; D is ambiguous. This CDR3 contains 15 residues. Germline CDR1 is LGHDT and CDR2 is YNNKEL (reference sequence). V lost 1 base to trimming and J lost 0 bases, with 9 bases between them. The CDR3 DNA is TGTGCCAGCAGCCAAGGGAGAAGTATGAACACTGAAGCTTTCTTT. Translating it yields CASSQGRSMNTEAFF.

This clonotype has just a few counts. V and J are TRBV6-6 and TRBJ1-5; maybe TRBD1 (6 bases). V was shortened by 10 bases and J by 0 bases, with 10 bases between the two germline ends. This CDR3 is built from 13 residues. Per germline, CDR1 MNHNY and CDR2 SVGAGI (reference sequence). Here the CDR3 reads CATLTGSNQPQHF. In DNA, the CDR3 is TGTGCCACATTGACAGGTAGCAATCAGCCCCAGCATTTT.

This clonotype has ten or more counts. The J gene is TRBJ2-1, the V gene TRBV11-2; D is possibly TRBD1 or TRBD2 (6 bases each). This CDR3 region has 14 residues. Germline values: CDR1 SGHAT, CDR2 FQNNGV. The V end was cut by 2 bases, the J end by 5 bases, with 10 bases between. CDR3 amino acids: CASSLRGLNNEQFF. The CDR3, as DNA: TGTGCCAGCAGCTTACGGGGGCTGAACAATGAGCAGTTCTTC.

CDR3 DNA: TGTGCCAGCAGCTTATTAGGGACAAGCACAGATACGCAGTATTTT. Translated, it gives CASSLLGTSTDTQYF. This chain joins TRBV7-3 and TRBJ2-3, with a weak D call TRBD1 (6 bases). CDR1 and CDR2 from the germline V gene are SGHTA and FQGTGA. The CDR3 spans 15 residues. V gave up 2 bases and J gave up 0 bases, with 9 bases separating them. The whole variable domain, filled in from reference TRBV7-3 and TRBJ2-3, reads GAGVSQTPSNKVTEKGKYVELRCDPISGHTALYWYRQSLGQGPEFLIYFQGTGAADDSGLPNDRFFAVRPEGSVSTLKIQRTERGDSAVYLCASSLLGTSTDTQYFGPGTRLTVL.

This clonotype was observed at least ten times. This rearrangement joins TRBV9 to TRBJ2-1; 10 nucleotides match TRBD1. CDR1 and CDR2 from the germline V gene are SGDLS and YYNGEE. V lost 4 bases to trimming and J lost 8 bases; unmatched junction nucleotides: 9. This CDR3 comprises 15 residues. CDR3 region: CASSSRGQGNDEQFF. The CDR3 DNA reads TGTGCCAGCAGCAGTAGGGGACAGGGGAACGATGAGCAGTTCTTC.

This clonotype was recorded at least ten times. This chain joins TRBV9 and TRBJ2-7, with D tentatively TRBD2 (6 bases). This CDR3 is built from 14 residues. Trimming cost V 4 bases and J 1 base, with 12 bases left between them. Germline V gene sequence: CDR1 SGDLS, CDR2 YYNGEE. This CDR3 reads CASSPWDFSYEQYF. CDR3 in DNA: TGTGCCAGCAGCCCCTGGGACTTTTCCTACGAGCAGTACTTC.

J is TRBJ1-3 and V is TRBV11-2; D is unresolved. CDR3 size: 13 residues. Germline V CDR1 and CDR2: SGHAT, FQNNGV. Deletions cut 6 bases from V and 0 bases from J, with 6 bases between. CDR3 nucleotide sequence: TGTGCCAGCAGATCGGCCTCTGGAAACACCATATATTTT. As protein: CASRSASGNTIYF.